The 27 T cell receptor beta chains below were found in one sample sequenced in a study of regulatory T cells in long-lasting Graves disease. The sample's time point: newly diagnosed GD, antithyroid drugs for less than 3 months. TCR sequences were obtained from RNA taken from PBMCs. Building the TCR beta libraries relied on iRepertoire HTBI primers, and CDR3 regions underwent Arm-PCR. TCRdb called the multiplex PCR reads again in MiXCR, with one record for every CDR3 protein. The sample contains roughly 500,000 distinct CDR3 sequences, approximately 12% of which appear only once. The sample was also reused in another study, on T cells in Graves' hyperthyroidism and ophthalmopathy.

This specimen was peripheral blood mononuclear cells (PBMCs), taken at new diagnosis, from a patient treated with antithyroid drugs. The origin of the receptors is a woman between 25 and 40 years old with Graves disease.

This clonotype was detected many times. The rearrangement links TRBV6-1 to TRBJ1-1; 12 bases line up with TRBD1. J gave up 0 bases and V 2 bases, and 4 bases lay outside the gene matches. Germline V gene data show CDR1 as MNHNS and CDR2 as SASEGT. The CDR3 has 17 amino acids. The CDR3 is CASSEWDRGHMNTEAFF. In nucleotides, the CDR3 is TGTGCCAGCAGTGAATGGGACAGGGGGCACATGAACACTGAAGCTTTCTTT.

This clonotype was seen once. The junction departs from germline at one end; a sequencing error may be responsible. In DNA form, the CDR3 reads TGTGTCAGCAGCCCCCAGCCGGGGCGGGACGAGCAGTTCTTC. Amino acids: CVSSPQPGRDEQFF. The chain combines TRBV7-2 with TRBJ2-1, with D perhaps matching TRBD2 (6 bases). This CDR3 has 14 amino acids. Germline V gene sequence: CDR1 SGHTA, CDR2 FQGNSA.

This clonotype was counted only a few times. The rearrangement joins TRBV14 to TRBJ2-3, with a weak D call TRBD1 (5 bases). This CDR3 is built from 15 residues. V was pared by 4 bases and J by 2 bases, with 13 bases between. Per germline, CDR1 SGHDN and CDR2 FVKESK. CDR3 bases: TGTGCCAGCAGCCTTGACAGAATCTACACAGATACGCAGTATTTT. It encodes CASSLDRIYTDTQYF.

This clonotype was seen repeatedly, ten times or more. One junction end does not reproduce the germline sequence, and a read error may be involved. The chain recombines TRBV2 with TRBJ1-1; the D is unclear. The CDR3 extends over 8 amino acids. Germline assignment: CDR1 SNHLY and CDR2 FYNNEI. For the CDR3, the DNA is TGTGCCAGCAGTTCGGAGCACTTT. This encodes CASSSEHF.

The gene calls are TRBV13 and TRBJ1-2, with D possibly TRBD1 on 5 matching bases. Per the germline V gene, CDR1 is PRHDT and CDR2 is FYEKMQ (reference sequence). V shed 5 bases and J shed 3 bases, with 19 bases lying between them. The CDR3 is 16 residues long. CDR3 coding DNA: TGTGCCAGCAGCCCCCTCCCAGGGTGGCGGGACTATGGCTACACCTTC. This translates into CASSPLPGWRDYGYTF.

The table lists this clonotype with many counts. The V call is TRBV7-3, the J call TRBJ2-7; 7 positions match TRBD1. There are 14 residues in the CDR3. The junction had 1 base not matched to a gene; V was cut back by 0 bases and J by 2 bases. The germline V gene has CDR1 SGHTA and CDR2 FQGTGA. The DNA for the CDR3 is TGTGCCAGCAGCTTAACAGGGGGCGCCTACGAGCAGTACTTC. This encodes CASSLTGGAYEQYF.

This clonotype has a count of ten or more. The gene calls are TRBV27 and TRBJ1-5, with TRBD1 matching over 9 bases. Germline V gene lookup returns CDR1 MNHEY and CDR2 SMNVEV (reference sequence). The length of the CDR3 is 14 residues. V lost 8 bases to trimming and J lost 6 bases; unmatched junction nucleotides: 8. The CDR3 loop is CASSGTGGVQPQHF. The CDR3 coding sequence is TGTGCCAGCTCAGGAACAGGGGGCGTTCAGCCCCAGCATTTT.

The gene calls are TRBV19 and TRBJ2-7, with 10 bases that match TRBD1. This CDR3 has 15 residues. V was pared by 5 bases and J by 3 bases, with 7 bases of the junction left unmatched. Germline V gene sequence: CDR1 LNHDA, CDR2 SQIVND (reference sequence). In DNA form, the CDR3 reads TGTGCCAGTAGTCCACGGACAGGGGGGATCTACGAGCAGTACTTC. Its translation is CASSPRTGGIYEQYF.

This clonotype has ten or more counts. V gene TRBV5-1 combines with J gene TRBJ1-3; possibly TRBD1 for D (5 bases). V was shortened by 3 bases and J by 3 bases, with 10 bases between the two germline ends. This CDR3 has 14 amino acids. Germline V gene lookup returns CDR1 SGHRS and CDR2 YFSETQ. This CDR3 reads CASSYDRDGNTIYF. For the CDR3, the DNA is TGCGCCAGCAGCTACGACAGAGATGGAAACACCATATATTTT.

This clonotype was seen repeatedly, ten times or more. The V and J genes are TRBV29-1 and TRBJ2-7, with TRBD1 matching 9 bases. The trim removed 6 bases at V and 5 bases at J, leaving 8 bases unmatched. Germline V gives CDR1 SQVTM, CDR2 ANQGSEA. The length of the CDR3 is 13 residues. CDR3 DNA sequence: TGCAGCGTCTGGACAGGGGTTCGGGACGAGCAGTACTTC. Protein: CSVWTGVRDEQYF.

This clonotype has ten or more counts. The chain carries TRBV11-2 and TRBJ2-3; D remains unclear. CDR1 is SGHAT, CDR2 FQNNGV, per germline. The CDR3 extends over 13 amino acids. V shed 3 bases and J shed 0 bases, with 4 bases lying between them. In nucleotides, the CDR3 is TGTGCCAGCAGCTTGGAAAGCACAGATACGCAGTATTTT. This translates into CASSLESTDTQYF.

For this clonotype: A read error is possible here, since a much larger clone lies one base away. Likely a read error: the CDR3 ends without its conserved phenylalanine or tryptophan. This chain joins TRBV20-1 and TRBJ2-5; D call uncertain. Germline V gene lookup returns CDR1 DFQATT and CDR2 SNEGSKA (reference sequence). V was shortened by 3 bases and J by 2 bases, with 7 bases between the two germline ends. The CDR3 runs 12 residues. DNA of the CDR3: TGCAGTGCTAGGATTAGACAAGAGACCCAGTACGTC. It codes for CSARIRQETQYV.

This clonotype was detected many times. This chain's CDR3 is CASSLRDRDVNQPQHF. The CDR3 nucleotides read TGTGCCAGCAGTTTGCGAGACAGGGACGTCAATCAGCCCCAGCATTTT. The chain employs TRBV28 and TRBJ1-5; 7 bases are a match to TRBD1. Germline CDR1 and CDR2: MDHEN and SYDVKM. With 3 bases clipped from V and 3 bases from J, the junction kept 8 bases outside the gene matches. There are 16 residues in the CDR3.

The chain recombines TRBV11-2 with TRBJ2-1; a possible D gene is TRBD1 (5 bases). Germline V gene sequence: CDR1 SGHAT, CDR2 FQNNGV. This CDR3 is built from 13 residues. V was cut by 6 bases and J by 3 bases, with 9 bases left in between. CDR3 nucleotides: TGTGCCAGCAGTCGAAGGGGCTACAATGAGCAGTTCTTC. Its translation is CASSRRGYNEQFF.

This clonotype was seen at least ten times. V is TRBV10-3 and J is TRBJ2-3; TRBD2 matches 12 bases. V lost 6 bases, J lost 6 bases, and 10 bases stayed unmatched. The length of the CDR3 is 16 residues. Germline-derived CDR1 and CDR2 are ENHRY and SYGVKD. For the CDR3, the DNA is TGTGCCATCAGATCCCTTCTAGCGGGAGGGCCGGATACGCAGTATTTT. Its translation: CAIRSLLAGGPDTQYF.

This clonotype was seen many times. The CDR3 here is CATSEKAGIQETQYF. The CDR3 nucleotides are TGTGCCACCAGTGAGAAAGCGGGGATCCAAGAGACCCAGTACTTC. The chain combines TRBV24-1 with TRBJ2-5, with TRBD2 identical over 7 bases. The V segment lost 4 bases and the J segment 1 base; nucleotides outside the gene matches: 5. Germline assignment: CDR1 KGHDR and CDR2 SFDVKD. The CDR3 sequence is 15 residues long.

V and J are TRBV30 and TRBJ2-1; 9 bases agree with TRBD1. Germline trimming cut 4 bases from V and 9 bases from J; bases unmatched to any gene: 13. The length of the CDR3 is 15 residues. CDR1 GTSNPN and CDR2 SVGIG come from the germline V gene (reference sequence). The CDR3, as DNA: TGTGCCTGGATGTTGCCCGGGACAGGGTTTTTTGAGCAGTTCTTC. As protein: CAWMLPGTGFFEQFF.

This clonotype was recorded at least ten times. The CDR3 nucleotides are TGTGCCAGCAGCCACATACGGGACACGACGAGGACTAGCTCGGGCAATGAGCAGTTCTTC. Amino acid sequence: CASSHIRDTTRTSSGNEQFF. The genes are TRBV2 and TRBJ2-1; TRBD2 matches 8 bases. CDR1 and CDR2 (germline): SNHLY, FYNNEI. V shed 6 bases, J shed 6 bases, and the junction held 25 bases outside the gene matches. The CDR3 is made up of 20 amino acids.

CDR3 protein: CSATGLAGLETQYF. In DNA form, the CDR3 reads TGCAGTGCTACCGGACTAGCGGGACTAGAGACCCAGTACTTC. This chain links TRBV20-1 with TRBJ2-5; the match to TRBD2 covers 12 bases. This CDR3 region has 14 residues. After removal of 4 bases from V and 4 bases from J, the junction contained 4 bases not matched to a gene. Germline-derived CDR1 and CDR2 are DFQATT and SNEGSKA (reference sequence).

This clonotype was observed a single time. A far larger clone is just one base off, so this is likely a read error. This rearrangement joins TRBV12-3 or TRBV12-4 to TRBJ2-2; 11 bases line up with TRBD1. The CDR3 is made up of 17 amino acids. The V gene end was trimmed by 0 bases and the J gene end by 1 base; junction bases not matched to a gene: 1. This CDR3 reads CASSLAGQGVNTGELFF. The CDR3 nucleotides read TGTGCCAGCAGTTTAGCGGGACAGGGGGTGAACACCGGGGAGCTGTTTTTT.

This clonotype was counted a few times. The chain joins TRBV20-1 to TRBJ2-7; no clear D. The V gene lost 0 bases and the J gene lost 7 bases, with 7 bases spanning the gap. The CDR3 totals 11 residues. The germline gives CDR1 DFQATT, CDR2 SNEGSKA (reference sequence). The CDR3 here is CSARDIREQYF. CDR3 sequence (DNA): TGCAGTGCTAGAGATATCAGGGAGCAGTACTTC.

The sample holds many counts of this clonotype. The V gene is TRBV12-3 or TRBV12-4, the J gene TRBJ1-2, with D uncertain. V lost 8 bases and J lost 4, with 17 bases in between. The CDR3 covers 14 residues. CDR3 sequence (DNA): TGTGCCAGCGTCGTTAGCTTTGGGCCCTATGGCTACACCTTC. It translates to CASVVSFGPYGYTF.

There are many counts of this clonotype. This chain links TRBV27 with TRBJ2-3, with a possible D match to TRBD2 (5 bases). The CDR3 has 19 amino acids. The germline V gene has CDR1 MNHEY and CDR2 SMNVEV (reference sequence). The V end lost 6 bases, the J end lost 2 bases, and 27 bases lay between the germline ends. CDR3 bases: TGTGCCAGCAGCCTTATCGGGGTGGATGGGAGTAGGTACACAGATACGCAGTATTTT. The encoded protein is CASSLIGVDGSRYTDTQYF.

This clonotype was observed at least ten times. The chain links TRBV20-1 to TRBJ2-1; 14 positions match TRBD2. V shed 4 bases, J shed 0 bases, and the junction held 8 bases outside the gene matches. The CDR3 extends over 18 amino acids. The V gene's germline CDR1 is DFQATT and CDR2 SNEGSKA (reference sequence). This chain's CDR3 is CSATPGLAGASSYNEQFF. The CDR3 DNA is TGCAGTGCTACCCCGGGACTAGCGGGAGCTTCCTCCTACAATGAGCAGTTCTTC.

This clonotype appeared many times. V and J are TRBV20-1 and TRBJ1-5; TRBD1 is a possible D gene (6 bases). V shed 4 bases and J shed 7 bases, with 17 bases lying between them. The CDR3 covers 14 residues. CDR1 DFQATT and CDR2 SNEGSKA come from the germline V gene (reference sequence). The CDR3 here is CSATGGRGRQPQHF. The CDR3, as DNA: TGCAGTGCTACCGGGGGGCGAGGAAGGCAGCCCCAGCATTTT.

This clonotype was observed at least ten times. The chain couples TRBV29-1 to TRBJ1-2; 9 positions match TRBD1. Germline V gene lookup returns CDR1 SQVTM and CDR2 ANQGSEA. V lost 6 bases to trimming and J lost 0 bases; unmatched junction nucleotides: 2. This CDR3 comprises 13 residues. The CDR3 reads CSVDRGSNYGYTF. In DNA, the CDR3 is TGCAGCGTGGACAGGGGATCTAACTATGGCTACACCTTC. The full variable domain, with the rest looked up from reference TRBV29-1 and TRBJ1-2, is SAVISQKPSRDICQRGTSLTIQCQVDSQVTMMFWYRQQPGQSLTLIATANQGSEATYESGFVIDKFPISRPNLTFSTLTVSNMSPEDSSIYLCSVDRGSNYGYTFGSGTRLTVV.

This clonotype was picked up many times. This sequence joins TRBV28 and TRBJ2-5; D is undetermined. Deletions cut 4 bases from V and 7 bases from J, with 13 bases between. This CDR3 spans 13 amino acids. Germline CDR1 is MDHEN and CDR2 is SYDVKM. CDR3 coding DNA: TGTGCCAGCAGTTCCCCTGGAATCGGGACCCAGTACTTC. It specifies CASSSPGIGTQYF.